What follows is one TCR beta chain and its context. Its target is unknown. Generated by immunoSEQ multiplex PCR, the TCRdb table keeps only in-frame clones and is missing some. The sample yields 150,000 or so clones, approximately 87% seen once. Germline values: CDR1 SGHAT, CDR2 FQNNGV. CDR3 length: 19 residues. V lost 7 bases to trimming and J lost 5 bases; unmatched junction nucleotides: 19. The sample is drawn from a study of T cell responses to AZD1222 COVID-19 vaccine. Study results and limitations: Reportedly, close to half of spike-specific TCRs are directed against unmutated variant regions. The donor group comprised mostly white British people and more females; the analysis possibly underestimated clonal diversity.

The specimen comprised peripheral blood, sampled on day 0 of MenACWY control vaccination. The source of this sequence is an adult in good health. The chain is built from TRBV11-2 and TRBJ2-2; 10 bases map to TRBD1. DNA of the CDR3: TGTGCCAGCACCAATTCCCCCATCCTGGGACAGGGGAGGACCGGGGAGCTGTTTTTT. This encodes CASTNSPILGQGRTGELFF.